This T cell receptor beta chain was captured in a study of T-cell memory formation after mild COVID-19. Study-level information: Clusters were largely donor specific.

TCRdb re-called the 5' RACE reads with MiXCR, one entry per CDR3 protein. The table includes 350,000 to 400,000 distinct CDR3 sequences, under 25% detected once. In this sample, this clonotype turned up a few times. At one boundary the junction diverges from the germline segment, which might be a read error. Germline V gene data show CDR1 as MGHRA and CDR2 as YSYEKL. The CDR3 length is 12 residues. The rearrangement uses TRBV4-1 and TRBJ1-2; D not resolved. This receptor was identified in an adult woman who had mild COVID-19 (a few samples of this study predate the infection). Cell type and time point are not known. The sequenced sample was PBMCs or a T cell subset sorted from them (not recorded which). The CDR3 here is CASSQDTDRVLF. CDR3 DNA sequence: TGCGCCAGCAGCCAAGATACGGATAGAGTCCTCTTC.